This T cell receptor beta chain derives from a study of T-cell reconstitution after alpha-beta-depleted transplantation in children. Study-wide findings and caveats: The study reportedly traced alpha-beta T cells about two months after transplant to several hundred expanded graft clones. One year after transplant, T-cell counts and diversity came mostly from newly produced T cells. Some patients' high day-60 TCRbeta diversity was attributed to recipient cells surviving conditioning.

For this clonotype: The antigen remains unidentified.

The library targeted TCRbeta and was prepared with unique molecular identifiers. From the PCR reads, TCRdb called clonotypes with MiXCR, one entry per CDR3 protein. The sample includes about 200,000 distinct CDR3 sequences, about 6% seen only once; the top ten take around 4.4%. CDR1 is DFQATT and CDR2 is SNEGSKA in the germline V gene (reference sequence). J gave up 8 bases and V 1 base, and 7 bases lay outside the gene matches. The CDR3 loop spans 14 amino acids. Sequenced here: PBMCs, sampled before TCRalphabeta/CD19-depleted stem cell transplant. The sequence was collected from a girl under two years old with combined immunodeficiency, due to receive a stem cell transplant. The V and J genes are TRBV20-1 and TRBJ1-4; 7 bases match TRBD1. The CDR3 nucleotides read TGCAGTGCTAGAGCGGGACAGACGATAGAAAAACTGTTTTTT. It encodes CSARAGQTIEKLFF.